This T cell receptor beta chain was identified during a study of CD8 T cells in Susac syndrome. V was cut by 5 bases and J by 6 bases, with 15 bases left in between. CDR3 length equals 14 residues. Per the germline V gene, CDR1 is MNHNY and CDR2 is SVGAGI (reference sequence). Random hexamers primed reverse transcription of about 0.45 to 1 ug RNA. TCRdb recomputed calls from the immunoSEQ multiplex PCR reads with MiXCR, one row per CDR3 protein. The sample carries about 300,000 distinct CDR3 sequences, roughly nine tenths recorded once. Material: CD4+ T cells from PBMCs. The chain couples TRBV6-6 to TRBJ2-3, with a possible D match to TRBD2 (6 bases). This TCR was recovered from a human donor with multiple sclerosis. The CDR3 sequence: CASSAANRGDTQYF. The CDR3 DNA sequence: TGTGCCAGCAGTGCAGCCAACCGGGGGGATACGCAGTATTTT.